This T cell receptor (beta chain) was recovered during a study of lymphopenia after photon versus proton radiotherapy. On this clone: What it recognizes is unknown.

Study-wide results and limits: Post-nadir TCR diversity decline inversely tracked overall survival among those who died. Authors raise, but do not show, better survival with proton therapy. Under photons, naive T cells and diversity fell while effector/memory populations rose. Oligoclonal CD8+ Temra expansion after nadir drove photon patients' diversity drop.

Here immunoSEQ multiplex PCR was the method, and the copy in TCRdb shows in-frame clones only, minus some. The sample lists 25,000 to 30,000 clones; under 85% were seen once. This CDR3 comprises 15 residues. V shed 5 bases and J 3 bases; nucleotides not matched to a gene: 9. CDR1 SGHTA and CDR2 FQGNSA come from the germline V gene. Sequencing used peripheral blood, obtained from a patient treated with photon-based radiotherapy. The V and J genes are TRBV7-2 and TRBJ2-5; TRBD1 aligns across 7 bases. This clonotype was obtained from a woman between 45 and 65 years old with pancreatic cancer. The CDR3 sequence is CASSPRTGQKETQYF. DNA for the CDR3: TGTGCCAGCAGCCCCCGGACAGGCCAGAAAGAGACCCAGTACTTC. The full variable domain, completed using reference TRBV7-2 and TRBJ2-5, is GAGVSQSPSNKVTEKGKDVELRCDPISGHTALYWYRQSLGQGLEFLIYFQGNSAPDKSGLPSDRFSAERTGGSVSTLTIQRTQQEDSAVYLCASSPRTGQKETQYFGPGTRLLVL.